The 14 T cell receptor beta chains listed next were all sequenced from one sample in a study of T cells in pancreatic ductal adenocarcinoma. Surgery without prior neoadjuvant therapy was the treatment of the selected pancreatic ductal adenocarcinoma patients. Data came from immunoSEQ multiplex PCR; TCRdb stores just in-frame clones and leaves some out. Among 4,000 to 6,000 clones, roughly 84% were seen once, and the ten largest hold around 5.5%. The sample comprised pancreatic tumor tissue. These receptors were taken from a human donor with pancreatic ductal adenocarcinoma.

The chain carries TRBV5-6 and TRBJ2-7; D is undetermined. V shed 2 bases and J shed 3 bases, with 15 bases lying between them. This CDR3 is 15 amino acids long. The germline CDR1 and CDR2 sequences are SGHDT and YYEEEE. The CDR3 protein is CASSFWRSSFYEQYF. CDR3 nucleotides: TGTGCCAGCAGCTTCTGGCGGAGTTCGTTCTACGAGCAGTACTTC.

This rearrangement joins TRBV5-1 to TRBJ1-4, with TRBD1 matching over 8 bases. The germline gives CDR1 SGHRS, CDR2 YFSETQ. The length of the CDR3 is 17 residues. Losses at the gene ends were 3 bases for V and 6 bases for J; bases not matched to a gene: 13. The CDR3: CASSYGQGGIIDEKLFF. CDR3 nucleotide sequence: TGCGCCAGCAGCTATGGACAGGGCGGCATTATAGATGAAAAACTGTTTTTT.

The count of this clone is one. This chain connects TRBV11-2 to TRBJ2-7; TRBD2 matches at 9 bases. The V gene's germline CDR1 is SGHAT and CDR2 FQNNGV. Trimming at V came to 5 bases and at J to 2 bases, leaving 4 bases not matched to a gene. This CDR3 comprises 14 residues. The CDR3 region is CASSPRLAAYEQYF. The CDR3, as DNA: TGTGCCAGCAGCCCCAGACTAGCGGCCTACGAGCAGTACTTC.

The chain carries TRBV28 and TRBJ2-5, with 7 bases matching TRBD1. J lost 7 bases, V lost 8 bases, and 7 bases had no gene match. This CDR3 has 12 residues. The germline gives CDR1 MDHEN, CDR2 SYDVKM. CDR3 coding DNA: TGTGCCAGCTCCACAGGGGTGCGGACCCAGTACTTC. As protein: CASSTGVRTQYF.

The rearrangement joins TRBV7-2 to TRBJ1-1, with D perhaps matching TRBD1 (6 bases). The length of the CDR3 is 12 residues. The V gene lost 5 bases and the J gene lost 6 bases, with 10 bases spanning the gap. Germline loops: CDR1 SGHTA, CDR2 FQGNSA. CDR3 amino acids: CASSLQGPEAFF. For the CDR3, the DNA is TGTGCCAGCAGCCTACAGGGCCCTGAAGCTTTCTTT.

CDR3 loop: CASSADGWGNTIYF. The CDR3, as DNA: TGTGCCAGCAGCGCGGACGGCTGGGGAAACACCATATATTTT. The V gene is TRBV9, the J gene TRBJ1-3; D call uncertain. This CDR3 comprises 14 residues. Trimming cost V 3 bases and J 4 bases, with 11 bases left between them. Germline values: CDR1 SGDLS, CDR2 YYNGEE.

The chain joins TRBV9 to TRBJ2-3, with no clear D. The V end was cut by 2 bases, the J end by 0 bases, with 16 bases between. The CDR3 consists of 17 residues. The germline V gene has CDR1 SGDLS and CDR2 YYNGEE. The DNA for the CDR3 is TGTGCCAGCAGCGTGCCCATTATAGGCCCTAGCACAGATACGCAGTATTTT. Encoded protein: CASSVPIIGPSTDTQYF. Full variable domain (rest looked up from reference TRBV9 and TRBJ2-3): DSGVTQTPKHLITATGQRVTLRCSPRSGDLSVYWYQQSLDQGLQFLIQYYNGEERAKGNILERFSAQQFPDLHSELNLSSLELGDSALYFCASSVPIIGPSTDTQYFGPGTRLTVL.

In its sample, this clone was seen a few times. CDR3 coding DNA: TGTGCTAGTGGTTTGGGAAGGACTAGCGGGCAAGAGACCCAGTACTTC. Translation gives CASGLGRTSGQETQYF. V is TRBV12-5 and J is TRBJ2-5, with TRBD2 matching over 11 bases. The CDR3 is 16 residues long. V lost 1 base and J lost 2; bases outside the gene matches: 3. Germline CDR1 is LGHNT and CDR2 is FRNRAP.

The chain has TRBV11-2 and TRBJ2-5, with TRBD2 matching 8 bases. Unmatched junction bases numbered 6, after V lost 5 bases and J lost 1 base. This CDR3 comprises 15 residues. Germline values: CDR1 SGHAT, CDR2 FQNNGV. Here the CDR3 reads CASSRSGSFQETQYF. For the CDR3, the DNA is TGTGCCAGCAGCAGAAGCGGGAGCTTCCAAGAGACCCAGTACTTC.

The gene calls are TRBV6-5 and TRBJ1-1, with TRBD1 as a possible D gene (5 bases). The CDR3 runs to 13 residues. The V gene's germline CDR1 is MNHEY and CDR2 SVGAGI. The V end lost 4 bases, the J end lost 0 bases, and 6 bases lay between the germline ends. DNA for the CDR3: TGTGCCAGCAGTTCCAGGGTGAACACTGAAGCTTTCTTT. Encoded protein: CASSSRVNTEAFF.

This sequence joins TRBV6-1 and TRBJ1-5; perhaps TRBD1 as D (6 bases). This CDR3 is built from 14 residues. Germline values: CDR1 MNHNS, CDR2 SASEGT. The ends were cut back, 3 bases at V and 11 bases at J, with 17 bases in the middle. The CDR3 spells CASSEFGGLGSQHF. The CDR3 coding sequence is TGTGCCAGCAGTGAGTTTGGGGGGCTTGGGTCCCAGCATTTT.

The chain couples TRBV4-2 to TRBJ1-4, with D uncertain. Germline V CDR1 and CDR2: LGHNA, YNFKEQ. This CDR3 contains 16 residues. The V and J ends lost 1 base and 0 bases respectively, with 9 bases between them. The CDR3 region is CASSQAQFATNEKLFF. The DNA for the CDR3 is TGTGCCAGCAGCCAAGCTCAGTTCGCAACTAATGAAAAACTGTTTTTT.

The chain recombines TRBV5-1 with TRBJ2-6; D not certain. V was shortened by 2 bases and J by 0 bases, with 6 bases between the two germline ends. The V gene's germline CDR1 is SGHRS and CDR2 YFSETQ. The CDR3 length is 15 residues. CDR3: CASSLTSSGANVLTF. The CDR3 region has the DNA TGCGCCAGCAGCTTAACGTCCTCTGGGGCCAACGTCCTGACTTTC. The full variable domain, in which reference TRBV5-1 and TRBJ2-6 provide the parts outside the CDR3, is KAGVTQTPRYLIKTRGQQVTLSCSPISGHRSVSWYQQTPGQGLQFLFEYFSETQRNKGNFPGRFSGRQFSNSRSEMNVSTLELGDSALYLCASSLTSSGANVLTFGAGSRLTVL.

CDR3 DNA sequence: TGCGCCAGCAGCTCGGCCACAGGGAGGACTGAAGCTTTCTTT. Translated, it gives CASSSATGRTEAFF. The chain combines TRBV5-1 with TRBJ1-1, with a weak D call TRBD1 (6 bases). Germline V gene data show CDR1 as SGHRS and CDR2 as YFSETQ. The CDR3 runs to 14 residues. Trimming took off 3 bases at V and 5 bases at J, with 14 bases between the two ends.